These 21 T cell receptor beta chains came from one sample sequenced in a study of shared clonotypes between healthy human individuals. Measured with immunoSEQ multiplex PCR; TCRdb has only the in-frame clones, and not every one. The sample comprises roughly 1.4 million clones, approximately 98.5% of which are singletons, and 0.36% rests with the top ten. The sample comprised naive CD4+ T cells sorted from blood. As to subset: CD45RA+ positively selected. These TCRs come from a man younger than 40 in good health.

This chain connects TRBV9 to TRBJ2-5; a possible D gene is TRBD2 (5 bases). Germline CDR1 and CDR2: SGDLS and YYNGEE. Deletions cut 0 bases from V and 1 base from J, with 10 bases between. The CDR3 consists of 15 residues. DNA of the CDR3: TGTGCCAGCAGCGTAGTAGGGAGACCCCAAGAGACCCAGTACTTC. This encodes CASSVVGRPQETQYF.

The chain recombines TRBV30 with TRBJ1-1, with a tentative D call TRBD1 (6 bases). Germline V CDR1 and CDR2: GTSNPN, SVGIG (reference sequence). This CDR3 has 16 residues. Deletions cut 2 bases from V and 3 bases from J, with 19 bases between. CDR3 bases: TGTGCCTGGAGTCAGGGCTGGGATACAGGGCACACTGAAGCTTTCTTT. Protein product: CAWSQGWDTGHTEAFF.

The rearrangement uses TRBV4-1 and TRBJ2-6; D could derive from TRBD1 or TRBD2 (5 bases each). Germline V gene data show CDR1 as MGHRA and CDR2 as YSYEKL. Trimming shortened V by 0 bases and J by 5 bases, and 14 bases separated the two germline ends. This CDR3 has 17 residues. CDR3 sequence: CASSQETGRLRANVLTF. The CDR3 region has the DNA TGCGCCAGCAGCCAAGAGACGGGACGTCTGAGGGCCAACGTCCTGACTTTC.

This clone appeared once. The CDR3 region is CASSLDGGPTQYF. CDR3 in DNA: TGTGCCAGCAGCTTAGACGGAGGACCTACGCAGTATTTT. The chain is built from TRBV7-2 and TRBJ2-3, with D possibly matching TRBD2 (5 bases). Looked up from germline, CDR1 is SGHTA and CDR2 is FQGNSA. CDR3 size: 13 residues. Trimming pared 1 base from V and 8 bases from J, leaving 10 bases between.

V usage is TRBV6-6 and J usage is TRBJ2-7; D is uncertain. Deletions cut 0 bases from V and 3 bases from J, with 15 bases between. This CDR3 comprises 16 residues. From germline, CDR1 is MNHNY and CDR2 SVGAGI (reference sequence). As DNA, the CDR3 is TGTGCCAGCAGTTACTCAAACGGCTACCTCGGCTACGAGCAGTACTTC. It codes for CASSYSNGYLGYEQYF.

The gene calls are TRBV9 and TRBJ2-6; tentatively, D is TRBD1 or TRBD2 (5 bases each). CDR1 SGDLS and CDR2 YYNGEE come from the germline V gene. The CDR3 extends over 21 amino acids. V was trimmed by 8 bases and J by 0 bases, leaving 30 bases between them. This CDR3 is CASAIARDLHRFSSGANVLTF. CDR3 coding DNA: TGTGCCAGTGCCATTGCGAGGGACCTCCACCGATTTAGCTCTGGGGCCAACGTCCTGACTTTC.

The chain combines TRBV6-1 with TRBJ1-2, with D uncertain. The CDR3 totals 15 residues. The germline V gene has CDR1 MNHNS and CDR2 SASEGT. V was cut by 9 bases and J by 5 bases, with 22 bases left in between. The CDR3 DNA sequence: TGTGCCAGTACACCCTCCCCACTGGCCTCGTATGGCTACACCTTC. Its translation is CASTPSPLASYGYTF.

This rearrangement joins TRBV23-1 to TRBJ2-2; TRBD1 matches at 9 bases. TRBV23-1 is noted as an ORF with a role that remains uncertain. V was clipped by 4 bases and J by 5 bases; unmatched bases: 17. The CDR3 consists of 19 residues. The DNA for the CDR3 is TGCGCCAGCAGTCGTCCAATTCCGGGACAGGGAACGAGGACCGGGGAGCTGTTTTTT. Its translation is CASSRPIPGQGTRTGELFF.

The chain is built from TRBV27 and TRBJ1-3; D unresolved. Trimming took 2 bases from V and 0 from J, leaving 8 bases between them. The CDR3 has 15 residues. Germline assignment: CDR1 MNHEY and CDR2 SMNVEV (reference sequence). The CDR3 region is CASSLKKSSGNTIYF. CDR3 nucleotides: TGTGCCAGCAGTTTAAAGAAAAGCTCTGGAAACACCATATATTTT.

The rearrangement joins TRBV2 to TRBJ2-2; D perhaps matches TRBD1 (6 bases). The CDR3 covers 13 residues. CDR1 is SNHLY, CDR2 FYNNEI, per germline. The V end lost 8 bases, the J end lost 4 bases, and 11 bases lay between the germline ends. The CDR3 sequence: CASQGGGTGELFF. DNA of the CDR3: TGTGCCAGCCAAGGGGGTGGCACCGGGGAGCTGTTTTTT.

V gene TRBV28 combines with J gene TRBJ1-1; 7 bases agree with TRBD1. The CDR3 contains 15 residues. The V gene end was trimmed by 5 bases and the J gene end by 1 base; junction bases not matched to a gene: 7. Germline CDR1 and CDR2: MDHEN and SYDVKM. The CDR3 DNA reads TGTGCCAGCAGTCCCCCGGGGACAGCGAACACTGAAGCTTTCTTT. Its translation is CASSPPGTANTEAFF. Together with reference TRBV28 and TRBJ1-1, the CDR3 gives the full variable domain: DVKVTQSSRYLVKRTGEKVFLECVQDMDHENMFWYRQDPGLGLRLIYFSYDVKMKEKGDIPEGYSVSREKKERFSLILESASTNQTSMYLCASSPPGTANTEAFFGQGTRLTVV.

The J gene is TRBJ2-7, the V gene TRBV4-2; TRBD2 matches 15 bases. The CDR3 consists of 16 residues. V shed 3 bases and J 5 bases; nucleotides not matched to a gene: 5. The germline V gene encodes CDR1 LGHNA and CDR2 YNFKEQ. CDR3 protein: CASSHLGTSGRNEQYF. CDR3 DNA sequence: TGTGCCAGCAGCCACCTAGGGACTAGCGGGAGGAACGAGCAGTACTTC.

The chain is built from TRBV5-4 and TRBJ2-1, with 7 bases matching TRBD2. The CDR3 totals 16 residues. CDR1 SGHNT and CDR2 YYREEE come from the germline V gene (reference sequence). Unmatched junction bases numbered 9, after V lost 6 bases and J lost 0 bases. Written as DNA, the CDR3 is TGTGCCAGCACCGGGGGAGGGGCAACCTCCTACAATGAGCAGTTCTTC. Translating gives CASTGGGATSYNEQFF. Full variable domain (remainder filled in from reference TRBV5-4 and TRBJ2-1): ETGVTQSPTHLIKTRGQQVTLRCSSQSGHNTVSWYQQALGQGPQFIFQYYREEENGRGNFPPRFSGLQFPNYSSELNVNALELDDSALYLCASTGGGATSYNEQFFGPGTRLTVL.

The genes are TRBV7-2 and TRBJ2-1; either TRBD1 or TRBD2 may supply D (6 bases each). V gave up 4 bases and J gave up 0 bases, with 16 bases separating them. The CDR3 consists of 17 residues. The germline V gene has CDR1 SGHTA and CDR2 FQGNSA. The CDR3: CASSSQGGGLSYNEQFF. The DNA for the CDR3 is TGTGCCAGCAGCTCCCAGGGTGGGGGGCTCTCCTACAATGAGCAGTTCTTC.

The rearrangement uses TRBV10-2 and TRBJ2-3, with D possibly TRBD1 on 5 matching bases. V lost 6 bases and J 9 bases, leaving 16 bases between the germline ends. CDR3 length equals 13 residues. The V gene's germline CDR1 is WSHSY and CDR2 SAAADI. The CDR3 spells CASSIQGKGTQYF. The CDR3 DNA is TGCGCCAGCAGCATCCAGGGAAAGGGGACGCAGTATTTT.

The V and J genes are TRBV14 and TRBJ2-2; 9 bases fit TRBD1. The V and J ends lost 4 bases and 6 bases, in that order; junction bases with no gene match: 9. CDR3 length: 16 amino acids. Germline V gives CDR1 SGHDN, CDR2 FVKESK. CDR3 region: CASSRYGQGPAGELFF. The CDR3, as DNA: TGTGCCAGCAGCCGATACGGACAGGGGCCTGCCGGGGAGCTGTTTTTT.

This clone was detected a few times. The V call is TRBV28, the J call TRBJ2-7; D gene unclear. Germline CDR1 and CDR2: MDHEN and SYDVKM. Trimming left V 6 bases short and J 7 bases short, with 10 bases between. The CDR3 is 11 amino acids. The CDR3 DNA follows: TGTGCCAGCAGAGGGTTGGGGGAGCAGTACTTC. Residues: CASRGLGEQYF.

On this clone: Other DNA sequences from this sample encode an identical CDR3 as well. The chain uses TRBV19 and TRBJ2-3; 8 nucleotides line up with TRBD1. The CDR3 runs to 15 residues. The V segment lost 3 bases and the J segment 3 bases; nucleotides outside the gene matches: 5. Germline CDR1 LNHDA, CDR2 SQIVND (reference sequence). CDR3 loop: CASSIGQGNTDTQYF. The CDR3, as DNA: TGTGCCAGTAGTATCGGACAGGGTAATACAGATACGCAGTATTTT.

The gene calls are TRBV7-2 and TRBJ2-1; 9 positions agree with TRBD2. V lost 3 bases, J lost 8 bases, and 5 bases stayed unmatched. Germline V gene data show CDR1 as SGHTA and CDR2 as FQGNSA. This CDR3 is built from 14 residues. The CDR3 coding sequence is TGTGCCAGCAGCTTTAGCGGGAGATCGGATGAGCAGTTCTTC. Translated, it gives CASSFSGRSDEQFF.

This chain uses TRBV28 with TRBJ1-4, with D perhaps TRBD1 (5 bases). The CDR3 is made up of 15 amino acids. The germline V gene encodes CDR1 MDHEN and CDR2 SYDVKM. V shed 3 bases and J shed 7 bases, with 15 bases lying between them. CDR3 DNA sequence: TGTGCCAGCAGTTTTTTTGGGACGGGAGGTGAAAAACTGTTTTTT. This sequence encodes CASSFFGTGGEKLFF.

Concerning this clone: The same CDR3 is also encoded by other DNA sequences in this sample. This rearrangement joins TRBV5-1 to TRBJ2-3; D gene uncertain. Germline loops: CDR1 SGHRS, CDR2 YFSETQ. CDR3 length equals 15 residues. Trimming shortened V by 0 bases and J by 1 base, and 9 bases separated the two germline ends. The CDR3 coding sequence is TGCGCCAGCAGCTTGGGGCTGAGTGGCACAGATACGCAGTATTTT. Translated, it gives CASSLGLSGTDTQYF.